This T cell receptor (beta chain) stems from a study of precursors of human CD4 cytotoxic T cells (dated by TCRdb to the late 2010s). Regarding the complete study: In total, 13 to 15 donors contributed CD4+ memory subsets to the bulk TCR-seq analysis. TCR-seq analysis of 13 to 15 donors yielded TCRalpha and TCRbeta chain sequences (table S7). General study outcomes and caveats: The limitation that the direction of differentiation between precursor and effector cells cannot be definitively established by a human observational design was noted by the authors. A bigger share of IL-7Rhigh TEMRA clonotypes consisted of expanded effector clonotypes than was the case for TEM or TCM clonotypes. More restricted TCR repertoires, with lower diversity and more expanded clonotypes, were shown by IL-7Rhigh and IL-7R- TEMRA subsets than by TCM and TEM subsets. Only about 95% of the 14 donors were included in some of the bulk TCR-seq comparisons, which suggests that not every subset was available for every donor.

The run used an Illumina MiSeq. The authors' pipeline ran thus. The Shannon-Wiener index, computed in VDJtools, was used to measure repertoire diversity. A TCRbeta clonotype was considered expanded if its clonotype frequency was 3 or more. TCRdb reanalyzed the raw reads on its own, using fastp at Q25 for trimming and MiXCR for clone calling, and kept in-frame beta chains. Rows with one shared CDR3 protein collapse into an entry with the most common genes and DNA. The V and J calls follow TCRdb's processing rather than the paper's. Present in this sample are 610 or so distinct CDR3 sequences, 21% of which were seen just once. The ten largest clones take up about 15% of the sample. V is pared back by 1 base and J by 6 bases, with 7 bases lying between the germline termini. Based on the germline V gene, the CDR1 and CDR2 sequences are SGHDT and YYEEEE. There are 12 amino acids in the CDR3, from cysteine to phenylalanine inclusive. Left in the record is the CDR3 DNA by itself, 36 bases read in frame from the first base.

To test whether a precursor-effector relationship exists among CD4 cytotoxic T cells, bulk UMI-based TCR sequencing was run on four sorted CD4+ memory subsets: TCM, TEM, IL-7Rhigh TEMRA, and IL-7R- TEMRA. Cells were obtained from peripheral blood mononuclear cells isolated from human blood. This clonotype was seen a few times. Its target antigen remains unknown. No base-level quality is on record; no much larger clone is a single base apart. In this chain, TRBV5-6 is recombined with TRBJ1-2; the D gene cannot be named for sure. This clonotype was obtained from a human donor in good health. The sequencing sample was made of memory CD4+ T cells from blood (PBMCs). For the CDR3, the sequence is CASSLIAHGYTF. The DNA is TGTGCCAGCAGCTTGATTGCGCATGGCTACACCTTC. The variable domain in full, with residues beyond the CDR3 obtained from the reference TRBV5-6 and TRBJ1-2 genes, is DAGVTQSPTHLIKTRGQQVTLRCSPKSGHDTVSWYQQALGQGPQFIFQYYEEEERQRGNFPDRFSGHQFPNYSSELNVNALLLGDSALYLCASSLIAHGYTFGSGTRLTVV.